What follows are 18 T cell receptor beta chains derived from one specimen sequenced in a study of cytomegalovirus exposure and HLA in healthy donors (TCRdb year 2017). Library preparation was by the immunoSEQ multiplex PCR assay. For the multiplex PCR, a mixture combining 60 forward primers for TCR Vbeta segments and 13 reverse primers for TCR Jbeta segments was used. What TCRdb holds here is the immuneACCESS table cut down to in-frame rearrangements. Part of the clones is not present; checked against another copy, under half of the missing clones reflect an unresolved V gene, and the others are unexplained. The sample table lists 200,000 to 250,000 clones, under 80% of them with a count of one. Of the sample, less than 2% falls within the top ten clones. The sequenced material came from PBMCs. The receptors shown here come from a woman aged 25 to 39 in good health and CMV-seronegative.

The CDR3, as DNA: TGCGCCAGCAGCTTGGAACTAGCGGGCCTCAATGAGCAGTTCTTC. Translating gives CASSLELAGLNEQFF. The rearrangement joins TRBV5-1 to TRBJ2-1, with 9 bases identical to TRBD2. CDR3 size: 15 residues. CDR1 and CDR2 from the germline V gene are SGHRS and YFSETQ. The ends lost 0 bases at V and 6 bases at J; junction bases unmatched: 4.

The chain has TRBV29-1 and TRBJ2-7, with 8 nucleotides matching TRBD2. With V trimmed by 6 bases and J by 1 base, 8 bases remained unmatched. Looked up from germline, CDR1 is SQVTM and CDR2 is ANQGSEA. The CDR3 extends over 14 amino acids. The CDR3 DNA reads as TGCAGCGTCGCTGAGACTAGCGCGTCCTACGAGCAGTACTTC. Translation: CSVAETSASYEQYF.

The chain uses TRBV4-1 and TRBJ2-2; weak D call: TRBD2 (5 bases). This CDR3 is 16 amino acids long. The V gene lost 1 base and the J gene lost 6 bases, with 15 bases spanning the gap. The germline V gene encodes CDR1 MGHRA and CDR2 YSYEKL. The CDR3 region has the DNA TGCGCCAGCAGCCAAGTATGGGCGGGTCTGGCCGGGGAGCTGTTTTTT. It codes for CASSQVWAGLAGELFF.

The chain carries TRBV6-4 and TRBJ2-3; TRBD2 matches 10 bases. The V and J ends lost 3 bases and 5 bases, in that order; junction bases with no gene match: 5. Germline V lookup: CDR1 MRHNA, CDR2 SNTAGT. This CDR3 has 15 residues. The CDR3 region is CASSEASGSVDTQYF. The CDR3 DNA sequence: TGTGCCAGCAGTGAGGCTAGCGGGAGCGTAGATACGCAGTATTTT.

This chain links TRBV7-9 with TRBJ1-2; 7 bases map to TRBD1. The V gene's germline CDR1 is SEHNR and CDR2 FQNEAQ (reference sequence). The V and J ends lost 4 bases and 4 bases, in that order; junction bases with no gene match: 6. The CDR3 is 14 residues long. This chain's CDR3 is CASSSDRESYGYTF. CDR3 nucleotides: TGTGCCAGCAGCTCTGACAGGGAGAGCTATGGCTACACCTTC.

The chain has TRBV4-2 and TRBJ2-3, with 8 bases aligning to TRBD2. This CDR3 spans 17 amino acids. J gave up 2 bases and V 3 bases, and 10 bases lay outside the gene matches. Germline V gene data show CDR1 as LGHNA and CDR2 as YNFKEQ. As DNA, the CDR3 is TGTGCCAGCAGCCAGGGCGGGGGGATCTATTTCACAGATACGCAGTATTTT. It encodes CASSQGGGIYFTDTQYF.

CDR3 nucleotides: TGTGCCAGCAGCTTAGGCGGAGCGGGTGTCTCCTACAATGAGCAGTTCTTC. The encoded protein is CASSLGGAGVSYNEQFF. V gene TRBV11-3 combines with J gene TRBJ2-1; a possible D gene is TRBD2 (6 bases). CDR1 is SGHNT, CDR2 YENEEA, per germline. V lost 1 base to trimming and J lost 0 bases, with 13 bases between them. The CDR3 length is 17 residues.

V and J are TRBV6-1 and TRBJ1-1; D unresolved. Germline CDR1 reads MNHNS; CDR2 reads SASEGT. The CDR3 consists of 14 residues. The V end was cut by 1 base, the J end by 1 base, with 7 bases between. This CDR3 is CASSEVAENTEAFF. In DNA form, the CDR3 reads TGTGCCAGCAGTGAAGTGGCGGAGAACACTGAAGCTTTCTTT.

J is TRBJ2-7 and V is TRBV29-1, with a weak D call TRBD2 (6 bases). This CDR3 region has 13 residues. V was shortened by 7 bases and J by 0 bases, with 13 bases between the two germline ends. Germline V lookup: CDR1 SQVTM, CDR2 ANQGSEA. The CDR3, as DNA: TGCAGCGCCGGGAGCAGACACTCCTACGAGCAGTACTTC. Protein: CSAGSRHSYEQYF.

In this sample, this clone turned up a few times. The CDR3 sequence: CALLTGRLNYGYTF. As DNA, the CDR3 is TGTGCCTTACTGACAGGGAGGTTAAACTATGGCTACACCTTC. The V and J genes are TRBV30 and TRBJ1-2; the match to TRBD1 covers 7 bases. Trimming at V came to 7 bases and at J to 2 bases, leaving 10 bases not matched to a gene. The CDR3 totals 14 residues. Germline V CDR1 and CDR2: GTSNPN, SVGIG (reference sequence).

In this sample, this clone turned up once. The chain couples TRBV6-1 to TRBJ1-5; 9 bases match TRBD1. This CDR3 spans 15 amino acids. Losses at the gene ends were 9 bases for V and 7 bases for J; bases not matched to a gene: 13. CDR1 is MNHNS, CDR2 SASEGT, per germline. The CDR3 loop reads CASLLAGTGIQPQHF. Written as DNA, the CDR3 is TGTGCCAGTCTCTTAGCCGGGACAGGGATACAGCCCCAGCATTTT.

This clone was found once. This chain's CDR3 is CASSEVAYERGTQETQYF. The CDR3 coding sequence is TGTGCCAGCAGTGAGGTGGCGTACGAGCGGGGGACCCAAGAGACCCAGTACTTC. J is TRBJ2-5 and V is TRBV2, with 8 positions matching TRBD2. The CDR3 has 18 amino acids. V gave up 3 bases and J gave up 1 base; unmatched junction bases: 13. Germline V gene lookup returns CDR1 SNHLY and CDR2 FYNNEI.

The rearrangement links TRBV5-1 to TRBJ2-5, with 12 positions matching TRBD2. Losses at the gene ends were 4 bases for V and 4 bases for J; bases not matched to a gene: 8. The CDR3 is 16 amino acids. Germline CDR1 is SGHRS and CDR2 is YFSETQ. CDR3 sequence reads: CASSVITSGGRETQYF. CDR3 bases: TGCGCCAGCAGCGTCATAACTAGCGGGGGGCGAGAGACCCAGTACTTC.

This clone was observed a few times. The chain couples TRBV9 to TRBJ2-1, with 10 bases matching TRBD1. The germline CDR1 and CDR2 sequences are SGDLS and YYNGEE. CDR3 size: 15 residues. The ends lost 0 bases at V and 7 bases at J; junction bases unmatched: 4. CDR3 loop: CASSVDWTGGNEQFF. The CDR3 bases are TGTGCCAGCAGCGTAGATTGGACAGGGGGGAATGAGCAGTTCTTC. Using reference TRBV9 and TRBJ2-1 for the parts outside the CDR3, the full variable domain is DSGVTQTPKHLITATGQRVTLRCSPRSGDLSVYWYQQSLDQGLQFLIQYYNGEERAKGNILERFSAQQFPDLHSELNLSSLELGDSALYFCASSVDWTGGNEQFFGPGTRLTVL.

The chain recombines TRBV9 with TRBJ2-1; D may be TRBD2 (6 bases). The germline CDR1 and CDR2 sequences are SGDLS and YYNGEE. The CDR3 has 14 amino acids. Trimming took off 4 bases at V and 8 bases at J, with 16 bases between the two ends. CDR3 sequence: CASSRLDGRDEQFF. CDR3 coding DNA: TGTGCCAGCAGCCGACTGGACGGGAGAGATGAGCAGTTCTTC.

CDR3 residues: CASSTGTGKYGYTF. For the CDR3, the DNA is TGTGCCAGTAGTACCGGGACAGGGAAGTATGGCTACACCTTC. V and J are TRBV19 and TRBJ1-2; 9 bases line up with TRBD1. Germline V gene lookup returns CDR1 LNHDA and CDR2 SQIVND (reference sequence). The CDR3 runs to 14 residues. Trimming at V came to 4 bases and at J to 5 bases, leaving 5 bases not matched to a gene. The full variable domain, completed using reference TRBV19 and TRBJ1-2, is DGGITQSPKYLFRKEGQNVTLSCEQNLNHDAMYWYRQDPGQGLRLIYYSQIVNDFQKGDIAEGYSVSREKKESFPLTVTSAQKNPTAFYLCASSTGTGKYGYTFGSGTRLTVV.

The chain has TRBV5-5 and TRBJ2-3; tentatively, D is TRBD1 (5 bases). V was cut by 3 bases and J by 2 bases, with 19 bases left in between. This CDR3 comprises 17 residues. Germline CDR1 SGHKS, CDR2 YYEKEE (reference sequence). CDR3 coding DNA: TGTGCCAGCAGCTCCCCCCTGACAGAACAAACCACAGATACGCAGTATTTT. It is translated as CASSSPLTEQTTDTQYF.

This chain links TRBV5-1 with TRBJ1-1, with 9 bases aligning to TRBD1. Germline-derived CDR1 and CDR2 are SGHRS and YFSETQ. The CDR3 spans 14 residues. With 1 base clipped from V and 3 bases from J, the junction kept 1 base outside the gene matches. The CDR3 DNA reads as TGCGCCAGCAGCTTGACAGGGGGCTACACTGAAGCTTTCTTT. It is translated as CASSLTGGYTEAFF. The variable domain in full, completed from reference TRBV5-1 and TRBJ1-1, reads KAGVTQTPRYLIKTRGQQVTLSCSPISGHRSVSWYQQTPGQGLQFLFEYFSETQRNKGNFPGRFSGRQFSNSRSEMNVSTLELGDSALYLCASSLTGGYTEAFFGQGTRLTVV.